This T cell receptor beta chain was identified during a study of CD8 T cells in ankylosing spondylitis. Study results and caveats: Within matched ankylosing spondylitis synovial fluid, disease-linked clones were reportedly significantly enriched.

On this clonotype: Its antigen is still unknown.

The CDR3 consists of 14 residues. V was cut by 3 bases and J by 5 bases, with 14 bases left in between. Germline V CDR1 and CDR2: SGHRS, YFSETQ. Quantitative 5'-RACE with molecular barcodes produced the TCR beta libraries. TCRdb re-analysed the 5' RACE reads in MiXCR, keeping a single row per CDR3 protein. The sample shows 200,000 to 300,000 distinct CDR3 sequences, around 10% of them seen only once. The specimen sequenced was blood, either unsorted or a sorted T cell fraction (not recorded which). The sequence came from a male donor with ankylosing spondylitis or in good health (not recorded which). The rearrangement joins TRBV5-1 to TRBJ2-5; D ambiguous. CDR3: CASSWPGFGETQYF. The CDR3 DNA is TGCGCCAGCAGCTGGCCCGGATTTGGCGAGACCCAGTACTTC. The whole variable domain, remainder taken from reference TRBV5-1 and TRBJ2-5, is KAGVTQTPRYLIKTRGQQVTLSCSPISGHRSVSWYQQTPGQGLQFLFEYFSETQRNKGNFPGRFSGRQFSNSRSEMNVSTLELGDSALYLCASSWPGFGETQYFGPGTRLLVL.